Shown below are 14 T cell receptor beta chains from a single sample sequenced in a study of shared clonotypes between healthy human individuals. The data were produced by immunoSEQ multiplex PCR, yet TCRdb's version contains in-frame clones alone and is incomplete. Of some 2.1 million clones in the sample, 85% to 95% were seen once. CD45RO-negative, CCR7-selected cells formed the naive CD8 fraction, which excluded terminally differentiated effector memory CD45RA+ cells. Sequencing used naive CD8+ T cells sorted from blood. These receptors all stem from a man aged 18 to 29 in good health.

This sequence joins TRBV9 and TRBJ1-2, with D possibly being TRBD1 (5 bases). The germline V gene encodes CDR1 SGDLS and CDR2 YYNGEE. CDR3 length: 15 residues. Trimming removed 4 bases at V and 3 bases at J, with 16 bases between. The CDR3 DNA follows: TGTGCCAGCAGCCCTCGGGGAGGGGAGGACTATGGCTACACCTTC. This codes for CASSPRGGEDYGYTF. The complete variable domain, with remaining parts taken from reference TRBV9 and TRBJ1-2, reads DSGVTQTPKHLITATGQRVTLRCSPRSGDLSVYWYQQSLDQGLQFLIQYYNGEERAKGNILERFSAQQFPDLHSELNLSSLELGDSALYFCASSPRGGEDYGYTFGSGTRLTVV.

The V and J genes are TRBV14 and TRBJ2-1; D is perhaps TRBD1 or TRBD2 (5 bases each). The CDR3 is 17 residues long. The germline V gene encodes CDR1 SGHDN and CDR2 FVKESK. The V and J ends lost 0 bases and 8 bases respectively, with 20 bases between them. CDR3 region: CASSQDHRREGFDEQFF. For the CDR3, the DNA is TGTGCCAGCAGCCAAGATCACCGGCGAGAGGGGTTCGATGAGCAGTTCTTC.

About this clone: In the same sample, other DNA sequences code for this CDR3. The chain joins TRBV6-5 to TRBJ2-7; 7 bases fit TRBD2. The CDR3 runs 13 residues. The V and J ends lost 0 bases and 5 bases, in that order; junction bases with no gene match: 1. Per the germline V gene, CDR1 is MNHEY and CDR2 is SVGAGI. The CDR3 region has the DNA TGTGCCAGCAGTTACTCCGCGGGGGACGAGCAGTACTTC. This translates into CASSYSAGDEQYF.

The V and J genes are TRBV6-5 and TRBJ2-7; D possibly matches TRBD1 or TRBD2 (5 bases each). Deletions cut 2 bases from V and 0 bases from J, with 11 bases between. The CDR3 has 15 amino acids. Germline assignment: CDR1 MNHEY and CDR2 SVGAGI. The CDR3 protein is CASSYRDQSSYEQYF. DNA for the CDR3: TGTGCCAGCAGTTACCGGGACCAAAGCTCCTACGAGCAGTACTTC.

The J gene is TRBJ1-6, the V gene TRBV19; 8 nucleotides align to TRBD1. J was trimmed by 10 bases and V by 1 base; bases with no gene match: 6. Germline V lookup: CDR1 LNHDA, CDR2 SQIVND (reference sequence). CDR3 length: 15 amino acids. The CDR3 here is CASSIADREKSPLHF. For the CDR3, the DNA is TGTGCCAGTAGTATAGCGGACAGGGAGAAATCACCCCTCCACTTT. The full variable domain, with the rest looked up from reference TRBV19 and TRBJ1-6, is DGGITQSPKYLFRKEGQNVTLSCEQNLNHDAMYWYRQDPGQGLRLIYYSQIVNDFQKGDIAEGYSVSREKKESFPLTVTSAQKNPTAFYLCASSIADREKSPLHFGNGTRLTVT.

V and J are TRBV11-2 and TRBJ1-2, with unresolved D. From germline, CDR1 is SGHAT and CDR2 FQNNGV. The length of the CDR3 is 15 residues. The V and J ends lost 7 bases and 4 bases respectively, with 19 bases between them. CDR3: CASTSNFGSAYGYTF. The CDR3 DNA reads TGTGCCAGCACCTCTAATTTTGGCAGCGCCTATGGCTACACCTTC. Complete variable domain (other parts from reference TRBV11-2 and TRBJ1-2): EAGVAQSPRYKIIEKRQSVAFWCNPISGHATLYWYQQILGQGPKLLIQFQNNGVVDDSQLPKDRFSAERLKGVDSTLKIQPAKLEDSAVYLCASTSNFGSAYGYTFGSGTRLTVV.

The rearrangement joins TRBV7-9 to TRBJ2-5; weak D call: TRBD1 (7 bases). The V gene lost 2 bases and the J gene lost 3 bases, with 19 bases spanning the gap. This CDR3 spans 17 amino acids. Germline V gives CDR1 SEHNR, CDR2 FQNEAQ (reference sequence). CDR3 in amino acids: CASSLRAGQYREETQYF. In nucleotides, the CDR3 is TGTGCCAGCAGCTTAAGGGCGGGACAGTATAGGGAAGAGACCCAGTACTTC.

The chain recombines TRBV6-5 with TRBJ1-2; D is uncertain. The ends were cut back, 0 bases at V and 7 bases at J, with 12 bases in the middle. The length of the CDR3 is 14 residues. Germline CDR1 is MNHEY and CDR2 is SVGAGI. The CDR3 protein is CASSYSTGPGGYTF. The CDR3 DNA reads as TGTGCCAGCAGTTACTCGACCGGGCCCGGTGGCTACACCTTC.

V and J are TRBV7-9 and TRBJ2-5, with D maybe TRBD2 (6 bases). V was cut by 5 bases and J by 3 bases, with 16 bases left in between. Germline V gives CDR1 SEHNR, CDR2 FQNEAQ (reference sequence). CDR3 length: 15 residues. Written as DNA, the CDR3 is TGTGCCAGCAGCACCTCCCTAGGGGAGGAAGAGACCCAGTACTTC. Its translation: CASSTSLGEEETQYF.

The V gene is TRBV6-6, the J gene TRBJ1-4; D remains unclear. The germline V gene has CDR1 MNHNY and CDR2 SVGAGI (reference sequence). Trimming left V 10 bases short and J 11 bases short, with 20 bases between. There are 13 residues in the CDR3. The DNA of the CDR3 is TGTGCCACCAACGTTCTAGATTCTCGGAAACTGTTTTTT. This gives the protein CATNVLDSRKLFF.

V usage is TRBV27 and J usage is TRBJ2-7; the D gene is possibly TRBD1 (6 bases). Per the germline V gene, CDR1 is MNHEY and CDR2 is SMNVEV (reference sequence). The CDR3 consists of 14 residues. V was clipped by 1 base and J by 2 bases, with 9 bases between them. The chain's CDR3 is CASSLYRETYEQYF. For the CDR3, the DNA is TGTGCCAGCAGTTTATACAGGGAAACCTACGAGCAGTACTTC.

The chain carries TRBV6-5 and TRBJ2-7, with 8 bases identical to TRBD1. J gave up 6 bases and V 4 bases, and 8 bases lay outside the gene matches. The CDR3 runs to 14 residues. Germline lookup yields CDR1 MNHEY and CDR2 SVGAGI. CDR3 residues: CASSLGQAGAEQYF. The CDR3 DNA reads TGTGCCAGCAGTTTGGGACAGGCCGGGGCCGAGCAGTACTTC.

This clone occurred once. The V and J genes are TRBV14 and TRBJ1-4; TRBD1 might be the D (6 bases). The CDR3 is 15 residues long. Trimming stripped 3 bases from V and 2 bases from J, with 10 bases between. The V gene's germline CDR1 is SGHDN and CDR2 FVKESK. The CDR3 protein is CASSHGGGTNEKLFF. In nucleotides, the CDR3 is TGTGCCAGCAGCCACGGGGGCGGCACTAATGAAAAACTGTTTTTT.

V gene TRBV10-1 combines with J gene TRBJ2-1; D unclear. Trimming cost V 2 bases and J 1 base, with 12 bases left between them. Germline CDR1 and CDR2: WNHNN and SYGVQD (reference sequence). CDR3 length: 16 residues. The CDR3 region is CASSESTVLSYNEQFF. The CDR3 nucleotides are TGCGCCAGCAGTGAGAGCACAGTTCTTTCCTACAATGAGCAGTTCTTC.